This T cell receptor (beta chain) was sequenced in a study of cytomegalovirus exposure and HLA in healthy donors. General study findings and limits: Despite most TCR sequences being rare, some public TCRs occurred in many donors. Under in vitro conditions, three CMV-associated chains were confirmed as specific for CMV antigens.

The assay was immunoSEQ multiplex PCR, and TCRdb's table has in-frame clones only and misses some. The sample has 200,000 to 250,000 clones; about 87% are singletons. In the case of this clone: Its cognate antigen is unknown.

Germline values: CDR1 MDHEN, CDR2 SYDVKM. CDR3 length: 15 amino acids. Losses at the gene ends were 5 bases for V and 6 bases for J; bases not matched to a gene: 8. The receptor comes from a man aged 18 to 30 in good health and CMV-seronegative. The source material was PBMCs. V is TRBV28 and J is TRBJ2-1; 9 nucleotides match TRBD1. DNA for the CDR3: TGTGCCAGCAGTCCCTGGACAGGGGAATTCAATGAGCAGTTCTTC. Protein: CASSPWTGEFNEQFF.